The 9 T cell receptor beta chains reported below all come from one sample, sequenced in a study of blood T cell repertoires in COVID-19. The table came from immunoSEQ multiplex PCR; TCRdb's copy has only in-frame clones and leaves some out. The data show about 140,000 clones, approximately 80% seen once. The sequenced sample consisted of PBMCs or T cells enriched from blood (not recorded which). The origin of the receptors is a woman in her thirties or forties who had recovered from COVID-19.

V and J are TRBV27 and TRBJ1-6; no reliable D call. Germline CDR1 reads MNHEY; CDR2 reads SMNVEV (reference sequence). The CDR3 sequence is 14 residues long. V was pared by 3 bases and J by 6 bases, with 9 bases between. CDR3 DNA: TGTGCCAGCAGTTTCGGAGGGTCTAATTCACCCCTCCACTTT. It encodes CASSFGGSNSPLHF.

The V and J genes are TRBV6-6 and TRBJ2-7; 11 nucleotides match TRBD2. This CDR3 has 14 residues. Per the germline V gene, CDR1 is MNHNY and CDR2 is SVGAGI (reference sequence). V lost 7 bases and J lost 4; bases outside the gene matches: 6. The chain's CDR3 is CASIPSGGTYEQYF. In DNA form, the CDR3 reads TGTGCCAGCATTCCTAGCGGGGGGACTTACGAGCAGTACTTC.

The chain has TRBV5-6 and TRBJ2-2, with 9 bases identical to TRBD2. Trimming took 0 bases from V and 0 from J; bases not matched to a gene: 3. CDR1 is SGHDT, CDR2 YYEEEE, per germline. This CDR3 has 17 amino acids. The CDR3 loop is CASSLEVAGANTGELFF. For the CDR3, the DNA is TGTGCCAGCAGCTTGGAGGTAGCGGGGGCGAACACCGGGGAGCTGTTTTTT.

V and J are TRBV9 and TRBJ2-7, with D unclear. CDR1 and CDR2 (germline): SGDLS, YYNGEE. Trimming removed 0 bases from V and 0 bases from J, with 7 bases in between. CDR3 length: 14 amino acids. The CDR3 DNA reads as TGTGCCAGCAGCGTAGGTAGTACCTCCTACGAGCAGTACTTC. Its translation is CASSVGSTSYEQYF.

The rearrangement joins TRBV9 to TRBJ2-3, with TRBD2 matching over 7 bases. This CDR3 is built from 17 residues. V dropped 0 bases and J dropped 0; count of bases not matched to a gene: 7. Germline CDR1 is SGDLS and CDR2 is YYNGEE. CDR3 region: CASSVGASGASTDTQYF. CDR3 sequence (DNA): TGTGCCAGCAGCGTAGGGGCTAGCGGAGCTAGCACAGATACGCAGTATTTT.

The V and J genes are TRBV11-2 and TRBJ1-2, with a tentative D call TRBD1 (6 bases). There are 15 residues in the CDR3. With 5 bases removed from V and 4 bases from J, the gap between germline ends came to 17 bases. Looked up from germline, CDR1 is SGHAT and CDR2 is FQNNGV. CDR3 loop: CASSVAGGDSYGYTF. In DNA form, the CDR3 reads TGTGCCAGCAGCGTGGCGGGGGGCGATTCCTATGGCTACACCTTC.

The V call is TRBV7-9, the J call TRBJ1-1, with TRBD1 matching over 9 bases. V trimming: 4 bases; J trimming: 11 bases; junction bases outside the gene matches: 11. The CDR3 length is 14 residues. Germline V gives CDR1 SEHNR, CDR2 FQNEAQ (reference sequence). CDR3 in DNA: TGTGCCAGCAGCTCCACCACAGGGGGCGTAGGGGCTTTCTTT. Translating it yields CASSSTTGGVGAFF.

The chain has TRBV9 and TRBJ2-7; TRBD1 aligns across 8 bases. CDR3 length: 14 residues. Trimming at V came to 6 bases and at J to 0 bases, leaving 5 bases not matched to a gene. Germline CDR1 reads SGDLS; CDR2 reads YYNGEE. The CDR3 reads CASTAGTGSYEQYF. Written as DNA, the CDR3 is TGTGCCAGCACCGCCGGGACAGGCTCCTACGAGCAGTACTTC.

V gene TRBV27 combines with J gene TRBJ2-1; 8 nucleotides agree with TRBD1. V lost 3 bases and J lost 0; bases outside the gene matches: 7. The CDR3 sequence is 17 residues long. Germline CDR1 and CDR2: MNHEY and SMNVEV (reference sequence). The CDR3 DNA reads as TGTGCCAGCAGTTTCCCAGGGGGCCGGAGCTCCTACAATGAGCAGTTCTTC. Translating it yields CASSFPGGRSSYNEQFF.